The rows below give T cell receptor beta chains drawn from one sample of a study of T-cell memory formation after mild COVID-19. TCRdb analysed the 5' RACE reads with MiXCR anew, one entry per CDR3 protein. The sample lists about 290,000 distinct CDR3 sequences; approximately 15% were seen once. The sample comprised PBMCs or a T cell subset sorted from them (not recorded which). The receptor set was obtained from a young man who had mild COVID-19 (a few samples of this study predate the infection). Cell type and time point are not known. Each CDR3 is given with its conserved first and last residue. The order of the fields is clone size, V gene, D gene, J gene, CDR3 DNA, CDR3 protein. A D gene is named only where the DNA matches it firmly. The size of a clone is reported for some rows only, either as once, few or many, or as a class for expanded clones.

-	TRBV7-2	-	TRBJ2-5	TGTGCCAGCAGCTTGTGGCGGGTACAAGAGACCCAGTACTTC	CASSLWRVQETQYF
-	TRBV7-3	TRBD2	TRBJ2-3	TGTGCCAGCAGCTCGGGACTATCCACAGATACGCAGTATTTT	CASSSGLSTDTQYF
few	TRBV2	-	TRBJ1-2	TGTGCCAGCAGTGAAGCGCAAGGACAGCGAACTAAGTATGGCTACACCTTC	CASSEAQGQRTKYGYTF
few	TRBV27	TRBD2	TRBJ2-1	TGTGCCAGCAGTTCCTATGCCCGGGGACTAGCGGGGGGGCAAGGGCGCAATGAGCAGTTCTTC	CASSSYARGLAGGQGRNEQFF
-	TRBV29-1	-	TRBJ1-2	TGCAGCGTTTACCAGGGATCGGATGGCTACACCTTC	CSVYQGSDGYTF
few	TRBV25-1	TRBD1	TRBJ1-2	TGTGCCAGCAGTGTCCGCCTCGGGCAGGGGGCTAACTATGGCTACACCTTC	CASSVRLGQGANYGYTF
-	TRBV27	TRBD2	TRBJ2-7	TGTGCCAGCAGCGGGACTAGCGGGGACGAGCAGTACTTC	CASSGTSGDEQYF
-	TRBV20-1	-	TRBJ2-2	TGCAGTGCTAGAAGAGGAATCACCGGGGAGCTGTTTTTT	CSARRGITGELFF
-	TRBV10-2	-	TRBJ1-1	TGCGCCAGCAGTGAGATCCGGGGAGAAGCTTTCTTT	CASSEIRGEAFF
few	TRBV7-9	-	TRBJ2-2	TGTGCCAGCAGCGCAACGGGACGCCTGAACACCGGGGAGCTGTTTTTT	CASSATGRLNTGELFF
-	TRBV13	-	TRBJ2-2	TGTGCCAGCAGTAAAACCGAGGGTTCTGCCTTCACCGGGGAGCTGTTTTTT	CASSKTEGSAFTGELFF
-	TRBV29-1	TRBD1	TRBJ1-1	TGCAGCGCAAAGGGACAGTCGAACACTGAAGCTTTCTTT	CSAKGQSNTEAFF
few	TRBV5-1	-	TRBJ1-2	TGCGCCAGCAGGGCAGCCGGGGACTTAGGCGGCTACACCTTC	CASRAAGDLGGYTF
few	TRBV12-3/TRBV12-4	-	TRBJ2-7	TGTGCCAGCACGAGTAGTGGGACACCCTTCTCCTACGAGCAGTACTTC	CASTSSGTPFSYEQYF
-	TRBV5-6	TRBD1	TRBJ2-5	TGTGCCAGCAGCTTGCCACAGGGGGAGACCCAGTACTTC	CASSLPQGETQYF